The clone carrying this T cell receptor beta chain was observed a single time. The target antigen is unknown. The entry originates in a study of shared clonotypes between healthy human individuals. Study information: Per-donor plates numbered three CD4 naive, three CD4 memory, two CD8 naive and one CD8 memory. Findings of the study overall: Clonotype sharing among donors likely depends on sequencing depth. In having few donors, the study represented limited genetic and exposure-history diversity.

Clones were read by immunoSEQ multiplex PCR, and TCRdb kept only the in-frame ones, dropping some. The table has over a million clones, 75% to 80% seen once. Per the germline V gene, CDR1 is MNHNY and CDR2 is SVGAGI (reference sequence). The CDR3 consists of 16 residues. V lost 5 bases and J lost 0, with 14 bases in between. The V call is TRBV6-6, the J call TRBJ2-1; the D is unclear. The source is a man between 18 and 29 years old in good health. Some clones in this sample may be carry-over from other donors' samples. Sequenced sample: memory CD4+ T cells from PBMCs. As for subset: CD45RA-negative fraction. CDR3 bases: TGTGCCAGCAGTCGCGGCGGAACAAGCTCCTACAATGAGCAGTTCTTC. Encoded protein: CASSRGGTSSYNEQFF.